This T cell receptor beta chain is drawn from a study of blood T cell repertoires in COVID-19. Study summary: Collection of acute and convalescent COVID-19 samples took place in the United States, Italy and Spain. PBMCs, B-cell-depleted T cells, or T cells provided the cDNA or gDNA that made up the material.

CDR3 length: 19 residues. V lost 1 base and J lost 3; bases outside the gene matches: 10. Germline V lookup: CDR1 SEHNR, CDR2 FQNEAQ (reference sequence). As processed by the authors: Reference gene primer amplification in the assay estimated nucleated cell counts. TCRdb's copy holds only in-frame clones and misses some; the assay was immunoSEQ multiplex PCR. For V, J and clone size, that table is used; D and trimming come from the DNA. The sample carries about 250,000 clones, roughly 91% recorded once. The origin of this receptor is a man aged 25 to 40 with acute or convalescent COVID-19. The sequenced sample was peripheral blood. The rearrangement uses TRBV7-9 and TRBJ2-3, with 13 bases matching TRBD2. This CDR3 is CASSLEWGLAGRGTDTQYF. The CDR3 nucleotides read TGTGCCAGCAGCTTAGAGTGGGGACTAGCGGGGAGAGGTACAGATACGCAGTATTTT.